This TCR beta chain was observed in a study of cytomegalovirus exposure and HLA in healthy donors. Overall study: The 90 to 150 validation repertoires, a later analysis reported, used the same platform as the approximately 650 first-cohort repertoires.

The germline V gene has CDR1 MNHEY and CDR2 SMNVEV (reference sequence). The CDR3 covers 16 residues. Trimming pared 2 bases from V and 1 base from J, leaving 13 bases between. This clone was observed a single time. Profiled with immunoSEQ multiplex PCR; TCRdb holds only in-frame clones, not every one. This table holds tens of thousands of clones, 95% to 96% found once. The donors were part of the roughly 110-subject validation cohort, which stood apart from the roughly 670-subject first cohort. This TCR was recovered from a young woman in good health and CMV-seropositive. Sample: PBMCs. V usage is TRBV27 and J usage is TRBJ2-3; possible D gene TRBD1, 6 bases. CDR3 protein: CASSLRGGLGTDTQYF. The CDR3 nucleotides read TGTGCCAGCAGTTTACGTGGGGGCTTGGGCACAGATACGCAGTATTTT.